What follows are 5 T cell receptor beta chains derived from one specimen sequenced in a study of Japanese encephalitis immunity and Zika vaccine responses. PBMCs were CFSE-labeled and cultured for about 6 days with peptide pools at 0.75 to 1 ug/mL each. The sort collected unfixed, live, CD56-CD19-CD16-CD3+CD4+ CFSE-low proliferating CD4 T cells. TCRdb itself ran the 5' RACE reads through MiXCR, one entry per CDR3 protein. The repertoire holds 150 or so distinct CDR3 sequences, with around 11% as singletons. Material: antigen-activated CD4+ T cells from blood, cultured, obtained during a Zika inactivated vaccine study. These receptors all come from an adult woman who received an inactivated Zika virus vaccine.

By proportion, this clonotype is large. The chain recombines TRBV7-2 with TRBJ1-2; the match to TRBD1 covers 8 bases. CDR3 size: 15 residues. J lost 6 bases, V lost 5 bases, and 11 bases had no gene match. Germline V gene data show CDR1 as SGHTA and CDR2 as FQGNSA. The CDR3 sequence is CASSLDHRGGNGYTF. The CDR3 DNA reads TGTGCCAGCAGCCTAGACCACAGGGGGGGCAATGGCTACACCTTC.

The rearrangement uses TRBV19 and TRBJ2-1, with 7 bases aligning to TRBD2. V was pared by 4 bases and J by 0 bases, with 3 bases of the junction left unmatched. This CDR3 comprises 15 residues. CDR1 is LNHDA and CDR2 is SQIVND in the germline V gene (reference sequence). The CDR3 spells CASSNGGYSYNEQFF. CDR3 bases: TGTGCCAGTAGTAACGGGGGGTACTCCTACAATGAGCAGTTCTTC.

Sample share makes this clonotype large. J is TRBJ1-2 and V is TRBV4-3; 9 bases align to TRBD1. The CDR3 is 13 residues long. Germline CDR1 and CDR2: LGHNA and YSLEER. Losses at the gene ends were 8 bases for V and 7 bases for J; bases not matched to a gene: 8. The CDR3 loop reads CASSPGQGRGYTF. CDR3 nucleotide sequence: TGCGCCAGCTCCCCGGGACAGGGTCGTGGCTACACCTTC.

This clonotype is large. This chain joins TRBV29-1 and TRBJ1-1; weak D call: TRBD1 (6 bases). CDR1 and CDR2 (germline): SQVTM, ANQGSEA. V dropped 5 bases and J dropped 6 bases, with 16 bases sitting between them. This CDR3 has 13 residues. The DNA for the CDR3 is TGCAGCGTTTTACGAGGGGGGGAGGCTGAAGCTTTCTTT. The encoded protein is CSVLRGGEAEAFF.

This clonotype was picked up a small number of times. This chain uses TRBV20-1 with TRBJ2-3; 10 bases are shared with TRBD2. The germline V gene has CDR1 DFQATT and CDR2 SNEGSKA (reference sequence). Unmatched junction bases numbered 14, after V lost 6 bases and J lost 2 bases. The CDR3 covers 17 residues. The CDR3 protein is CSAKSEPGLAHTDTQYF. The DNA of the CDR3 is TGCAGTGCCAAATCTGAACCGGGACTAGCGCACACAGATACGCAGTATTTT.